The 27 T cell receptor beta chains below come from one sample, sequenced in a study of blood T cell repertoires in COVID-19. The method was immunoSEQ multiplex PCR; TCRdb's version includes in-frame clones alone and lacks a portion of them. In the table there are more than 150,000 clones, 85% to 90% of which are singletons. The sequenced material came from peripheral blood. The receptor source for this set is a young man with acute or convalescent COVID-19.

The V gene is TRBV11-2, the J gene TRBJ1-1; 8 bases agree with TRBD1. The CDR3 runs 12 residues. The J segment lost 7 bases and the V segment lost 5 bases, leaving 3 bases of the junction unmatched. In germline, CDR1 is SGHAT, CDR2 FQNNGV. This chain's CDR3 is CASSAGTGEAFF. The DNA for the CDR3 is TGTGCCAGCAGCGCAGGGACAGGTGAAGCTTTCTTT. The full variable domain, completed using reference TRBV11-2 and TRBJ1-1, is EAGVAQSPRYKIIEKRQSVAFWCNPISGHATLYWYQQILGQGPKLLIQFQNNGVVDDSQLPKDRFSAERLKGVDSTLKIQPAKLEDSAVYLCASSAGTGEAFFGQGTRLTVV.

The rearrangement joins TRBV10-1 to TRBJ2-7; D gene uncertain. Germline values: CDR1 WNHNN, CDR2 SYGVQD (reference sequence). CDR3 length: 19 amino acids. Trimming stripped 2 bases from V and 2 bases from J, with 25 bases between. The CDR3 here is CASSETVLFEGGCTYEQYV. CDR3 nucleotide sequence: TGCGCCAGCAGTGAGACCGTACTTTTCGAAGGCGGATGTACCTACGAGCAGTACGTC.

The CDR3 coding sequence is TGTGCCTGGAGTGAAGGGAGCTCCTATAATTCACCCCTCCACTTT. Translating gives CAWSEGSSYNSPLHF. The gene calls are TRBV30 and TRBJ1-6; D unresolved. V dropped 1 base and J dropped 0 bases, with 7 bases sitting between them. The V gene's germline CDR1 is GTSNPN and CDR2 SVGIG (reference sequence). The CDR3 spans 15 residues.

The rearrangement uses TRBV19 and TRBJ1-2; 7 bases map to TRBD1. From germline, CDR1 is LNHDA and CDR2 SQIVND (reference sequence). The V and J ends lost 5 bases and 4 bases, in that order; junction bases with no gene match: 7. This CDR3 has 14 residues. This CDR3 reads CASSRGDRTYGYTF. CDR3 in DNA: TGTGCCAGTAGTCGAGGGGACAGAACCTATGGCTACACCTTC.

V and J are TRBV25-1 and TRBJ1-4; 7 bases are a match to TRBD1. The V gene end was trimmed by 5 bases and the J gene end by 10 bases; junction bases not matched to a gene: 16. Germline CDR1 is MGHDK and CDR2 is SYGVNS. CDR3 length: 16 amino acids. CDR3 sequence reads: CASSSPVGQTWGKLFF. The CDR3 DNA follows: TGTGCCAGCAGTTCCCCGGTGGGACAGACCTGGGGAAAACTGTTTTTT.

The chain recombines TRBV7-2 with TRBJ2-2, with D perhaps matching TRBD2 (6 bases). Between the trimmed V and J ends, which lost 7 bases and 5 bases, there was a span of 17 bases. Germline V lookup: CDR1 SGHTA, CDR2 FQGNSA. This CDR3 has 15 residues. The CDR3 here is CASTLYGGRTGELFF. The CDR3 DNA reads TGTGCCAGCACCCTTTACGGGGGACGAACCGGGGAGCTGTTTTTT. Using reference TRBV7-2 and TRBJ2-2 for the parts outside the CDR3, the full variable domain is GAGVSQSPSNKVTEKGKDVELRCDPISGHTALYWYRQSLGQGLEFLIYFQGNSAPDKSGLPSDRFSAERTGGSVSTLTIQRTQQEDSAVYLCASTLYGGRTGELFFGEGSRLTVL.

The chain joins TRBV30 to TRBJ2-5; D unclear. Looked up from germline, CDR1 is GTSNPN and CDR2 is SVGIG (reference sequence). The CDR3 is made up of 14 amino acids. V was shortened by 4 bases and J by 4 bases, with 16 bases between the two germline ends. The CDR3 nucleotides read TGTGCCTGGACCGCCCCCGGTCTTCGAGAGACCCAGTACTTC. Protein sequence: CAWTAPGLRETQYF.

The chain couples TRBV2 to TRBJ2-5; no clear D. Germline assignment: CDR1 SNHLY and CDR2 FYNNEI. V lost 4 bases, J lost 2 bases, and 8 bases lay in between. This CDR3 region has 13 residues. CDR3 sequence (DNA): TGTGCCAGCAGTGGAGGCTTACAAGAGACCCAGTACTTC. Its protein is CASSGGLQETQYF. Using reference TRBV2 and TRBJ2-5 for the parts outside the CDR3, the full variable domain is EPEVTQTPSHQVTQMGQEVILRCVPISNHLYFYWYRQILGQKVEFLVSFYNNEISEKSEIFDDQFSVERPDGSNFTLKIRSTKLEDSAMYFCASSGGLQETQYFGPGTRLLVL.

In DNA form, the CDR3 reads TGTGCCAGCAGCCGAGACAGGGGAACCAATGAGCAGTTCTTC. This translates into CASSRDRGTNEQFF. This chain uses TRBV4-2 with TRBJ2-1, with TRBD1 matching 8 bases. Looked up from germline, CDR1 is LGHNA and CDR2 is YNFKEQ. V shed 4 bases and J 6 bases; nucleotides not matched to a gene: 5. The CDR3 totals 14 residues.

V usage is TRBV7-9 and J usage is TRBJ1-3, with a tentative D call TRBD1 (6 bases). V was pared by 1 base and J by 0 bases, with 10 bases between. Per the germline V gene, CDR1 is SEHNR and CDR2 is FQNEAQ (reference sequence). The CDR3 has 16 residues. The CDR3 loop is CASSLGRTDSGNTIYF. The CDR3 region has the DNA TGTGCCAGCAGCTTAGGAAGGACAGACTCTGGAAACACCATATATTTT.

The rearrangement joins TRBV7-6 to TRBJ2-2, with a possible D match to TRBD1 (6 bases). Germline CDR1 reads SGHVS; CDR2 reads FNYEAQ. The CDR3 is made up of 15 amino acids. V was cut by 2 bases and J by 1 base, with 8 bases left in between. This chain's CDR3 is CASSLTGQNTGELFF. In DNA form, the CDR3 reads TGTGCCAGCAGCTTAACAGGGCAGAACACCGGGGAGCTGTTTTTT.

The CDR3 region has the DNA TGTGCCAGCAGTTACGATTCGGGACTACCCTACAATGAGCAGTTCTTC. Amino acids: CASSYDSGLPYNEQFF. The rearrangement joins TRBV6-2 or TRBV6-3 to TRBJ2-1; TRBD2 matches 7 bases. V gave up 2 bases and J gave up 2 bases; unmatched junction bases: 6. Germline V CDR1 and CDR2: MNHEY, SVGEGT. This CDR3 is built from 16 residues.

This clone appeared a single time. This chain joins TRBV7-2 and TRBJ2-5; D may be TRBD2 (5 bases). CDR3 size: 14 residues. The ends were cut back, 2 bases at V and 3 bases at J, with 10 bases in the middle. The V gene's germline CDR1 is SGHTA and CDR2 FQGNSA. The CDR3: CASSLSGGKETQYF. The CDR3 coding sequence is TGTGCCAGCAGCTTAAGCGGAGGAAAAGAGACCCAGTACTTC.

The V gene is TRBV28, the J gene TRBJ1-6; D not resolved. The germline CDR1 and CDR2 sequences are MDHEN and SYDVKM. Between the trimmed V and J ends, which lost 6 bases and 0 bases, there was a span of 12 bases. The CDR3 has 16 amino acids. CDR3 bases: TGTGCCAGCAGGGCGAGAGGGAGCTCCTATAATTCACCCCTCCACTTT. This codes for CASRARGSSYNSPLHF.

This clone has more than one count but fewer than ten. CDR3 in DNA: TGTGCCAGCAGTGAAGGGACAGAGAGTAAATCAGTGCAGTTCTTC. It codes for CASSEGTESKSVQFF. This sequence joins TRBV2 and TRBJ2-1; D might be TRBD1 (6 bases). This CDR3 has 15 residues. Germline V gives CDR1 SNHLY, CDR2 FYNNEI. V lost 1 base and J lost 12, with 19 bases in between. The full variable domain, its missing parts supplied by reference TRBV2 and TRBJ2-1, is EPEVTQTPSHQVTQMGQEVILRCVPISNHLYFYWYRQILGQKVEFLVSFYNNEISEKSEIFDDQFSVERPDGSNFTLKIRSTKLEDSAMYFCASSEGTESKSVQFFGPGTRLTVL.

The chain couples TRBV27 to TRBJ2-1; TRBD1 aligns across 9 bases. With 6 bases clipped from V and 2 bases from J, the junction kept 5 bases outside the gene matches. This CDR3 is 15 amino acids long. Germline values: CDR1 MNHEY, CDR2 SMNVEV (reference sequence). The CDR3 bases are TGTGCCAGCAGGGCCGGGACAGGGCCCTACAATGAGCAGTTCTTC. Protein: CASRAGTGPYNEQFF.

This chain connects TRBV5-6 to TRBJ2-7; D is undetermined. The germline gives CDR1 SGHDT, CDR2 YYEEEE. CDR3 length: 14 amino acids. The V gene lost 0 bases and the J gene lost 1 base, with 8 bases spanning the gap. As DNA, the CDR3 is TGTGCCAGCAGCTTGGCCCTCTTGTCCTACGAGCAGTACGTC. Protein product: CASSLALLSYEQYV.

The chain recombines TRBV10-1 with TRBJ1-5, with TRBD1 identical over 8 bases. CDR1 and CDR2 (germline): WNHNN, SYGVQD (reference sequence). V was pared by 7 bases and J by 4 bases, with 6 bases of the junction left unmatched. This CDR3 contains 14 residues. In DNA, the CDR3 is TGCGCCAGCATCCCGGGACAGGAGAATCAGCCCCAGCATTTT. This translates into CASIPGQENQPQHF.

V is TRBV29-1 and J is TRBJ2-1; 12 positions agree with TRBD2. CDR1 and CDR2 from the germline V gene are SQVTM and ANQGSEA. The CDR3 contains 15 residues. With V trimmed by 7 bases and J by 4 bases, 8 bases remained unmatched. CDR3 sequence reads: CSAWEGTSGYNEQFF. CDR3 in DNA: TGCAGCGCATGGGAGGGGACTAGCGGGTACAATGAGCAGTTCTTC.

This chain uses TRBV5-6 with TRBJ1-2; D is ambiguous. Germline V gene lookup returns CDR1 SGHDT and CDR2 YYEEEE. V shed 0 bases and J shed 6 bases, with 6 bases lying between them. The CDR3 sequence is 12 residues long. The CDR3 sequence: CASSLGADGYTF. The DNA of the CDR3 is TGTGCCAGCAGCTTGGGCGCGGATGGCTACACCTTC. Based on the CDR3 plus reference TRBV5-6 and TRBJ1-2, the full variable domain is DAGVTQSPTHLIKTRGQQVTLRCSPKSGHDTVSWYQQALGQGPQFIFQYYEEEERQRGNFPDRFSGHQFPNYSSELNVNALLLGDSALYLCASSLGADGYTFGSGTRLTVV.

The CDR3 region is CASSSRVGYNEQFF. The CDR3 nucleotides are TGCGCCAGCAGCTCCAGGGTGGGTTACAATGAGCAGTTCTTC. V usage is TRBV5-1 and J usage is TRBJ2-1; perhaps TRBD1 as D (5 bases). V was pared by 3 bases and J by 4 bases, with 11 bases between. Germline V gene sequence: CDR1 SGHRS, CDR2 YFSETQ. CDR3 length: 14 amino acids. Together with reference TRBV5-1 and TRBJ2-1, the CDR3 gives the full variable domain: KAGVTQTPRYLIKTRGQQVTLSCSPISGHRSVSWYQQTPGQGLQFLFEYFSETQRNKGNFPGRFSGRQFSNSRSEMNVSTLELGDSALYLCASSSRVGYNEQFFGPGTRLTVL.

V and J are TRBV5-5 and TRBJ1-1; the match to TRBD1 covers 9 bases. This CDR3 has 14 amino acids. V lost 4 bases and J lost 7; bases outside the gene matches: 8. From germline, CDR1 is SGHKS and CDR2 YYEKEE (reference sequence). The CDR3 bases are TGTGCCAGCAGCCCCCCGGACAGGGGTATTGAAGCTTTCTTT. Protein product: CASSPPDRGIEAFF.

This clone was recorded once. The V call is TRBV11-2, the J call TRBJ1-6; TRBD1 might be the D (6 bases). Trimming shortened V by 4 bases and J by 13 bases, and 17 bases separated the two germline ends. CDR1 is SGHAT, CDR2 FQNNGV, per germline. This CDR3 region has 14 residues. The CDR3 nucleotides read TGTGCCAGCAGCTCGAGTGACCAGGGGCGGCCCCTCCACTTT. This encodes CASSSSDQGRPLHF.

This sequence joins TRBV15 and TRBJ2-3; 7 nucleotides agree with TRBD2. Germline CDR1 is LNHNV and CDR2 is YYDKDF (reference sequence). V was clipped by 11 bases and J by 7 bases; unmatched bases: 12. The CDR3 has 13 residues. CDR3 region: CAAGTVGGNTQYF. CDR3 DNA: TGTGCCGCAGGGACGGTGGGGGGGAATACGCAGTATTTT.

J is TRBJ2-7 and V is TRBV5-1; tentative D call: TRBD2 (6 bases). This CDR3 contains 15 residues. Germline V gene lookup returns CDR1 SGHRS and CDR2 YFSETQ. V gave up 6 bases and J gave up 0 bases, with 16 bases separating them. The CDR3 reads CASTPGGTSSYEQYF. The CDR3 DNA reads as TGCGCCAGCACCCCCGGAGGGACCAGCTCCTACGAGCAGTACTTC. Filled out from reference TRBV5-1 and TRBJ2-7, the complete variable domain reads KAGVTQTPRYLIKTRGQQVTLSCSPISGHRSVSWYQQTPGQGLQFLFEYFSETQRNKGNFPGRFSGRQFSNSRSEMNVSTLELGDSALYLCASTPGGTSSYEQYFGPGTRLTVT.

CDR3 residues: CASSTAGGSTEAFF. For the CDR3, the DNA is TGTGCCAGCTCAACCGCAGGCGGGAGCACTGAAGCTTTCTTT. The rearrangement uses TRBV18 and TRBJ1-1; D call uncertain. Germline lookup yields CDR1 KGHSH and CDR2 LQKENI. This CDR3 spans 14 amino acids. With 5 bases removed from V and 4 bases from J, the gap between germline ends came to 14 bases.

The V call is TRBV30, the J call TRBJ2-7; tentative D call: TRBD1 (5 bases). CDR1 and CDR2 from the germline V gene are GTSNPN and SVGIG (reference sequence). The CDR3 has 13 amino acids. Between the trimmed V and J ends, which lost 1 base and 3 bases, there was a span of 10 bases. The CDR3 DNA reads TGTGCCTGGAGTGAGGGGATGAGCTACGAGCAGTACTTC. Residues: CAWSEGMSYEQYF.